The present entry profiles one TCR beta chain with its context. The sample originates from a study of blood T cell repertoires in COVID-19. For the study at large: Nucleic acid was either cDNA or gDNA, and it came from T cells, B-cell-depleted T cells, or PBMCs.

Sequencing was performed with immunoSEQ multiplex PCR; in TCRdb, only in-frame clones are kept and a portion is missing. The sample yields approximately 110,000 clones, approximately 81% seen once. Seattle patient enrollment occurred during active infection, with longitudinal follow-up thereafter. The CDR3 runs to 13 residues. In germline, CDR1 is KGHDR, CDR2 SFDVKD. The J segment lost 5 bases and the V segment lost 9 bases, leaving 6 bases of the junction unmatched. The rearrangement joins TRBV24-1 to TRBJ2-1, with 7 bases fitting TRBD2. Sequenced material: peripheral blood. This clonotype was obtained from a man at least 80 years old with COVID-19, enrolled during active disease. The CDR3 DNA reads TGTGCCACCGGCCTAGCGGATAACAATGAGCAGTTCTTC. Residues: CATGLADNNEQFF.